Below are 21 T cell receptor beta chains sequenced from a single sample in a study of tumor and adjacent non-tumor tissue in lung cancer. Three rounds of nested PCR, following a modified ARM-PCR protocol, produced the TCRbeta library. TCRdb used MiXCR to reprocess the multiplex PCR reads, holding one entry per CDR3 protein. The repertoire holds approximately 120,000 distinct CDR3 sequences, 62% seen once, with under 20% in the top ten. RNA was extracted from bulk tissue without any cell sorting. The normal lung tissue was taken more than 3 cm from the tumor edge. Sequenced input: distant non-tumor lung tissue. The receptors come from a man aged 55 to 70 with non-small cell lung cancer.

A word on this clonotype: An end of the junction does not agree with germline; a read error may underlie this. V is TRBV6-6 and J is TRBJ2-2; D might be TRBD1 (6 bases). The CDR3 sequence is 15 residues long. Germline CDR1 and CDR2: MNHNY and SVGAGI (reference sequence). The CDR3: CVSSYGGQNTGELFF. In DNA, the CDR3 is TGTGTCAGCAGTTATGGGGGACAAAACACCGGGGAGCTGTTTTTC.

V gene TRBV5-1 combines with J gene TRBJ1-2; possibly TRBD1 for D (5 bases). Deletions cut 4 bases from V and 4 bases from J, with 11 bases between. Germline V CDR1 and CDR2: SGHRS, YFSETQ. This CDR3 is 13 amino acids long. In DNA, the CDR3 is TGCGCCAGCAGCCGCGCCGGGACCTATGGCTACACCTTC. Encoded protein: CASSRAGTYGYTF.

The rearrangement joins TRBV20-1 to TRBJ2-2; D remains ambiguous. Germline V lookup: CDR1 DFQATT, CDR2 SNEGSKA (reference sequence). V dropped 0 bases and J dropped 6 bases, with 8 bases sitting between them. CDR3 length: 13 amino acids. This chain's CDR3 is CSARDRVPGELFF. DNA for the CDR3: TGCAGTGCTAGAGATCGAGTTCCCGGGGAGCTGTTTTTT.

In regard to this clonotype: Since a much larger clone is just one base distant, this may be a read error. The J gene is TRBJ2-6, the V gene TRBV12-5; TRBD2 agrees at 9 bases. Germline V gives CDR1 LGHNT, CDR2 FRNRAP. The CDR3 length is 18 residues. CDR3 in amino acids: CASGHGLARSSGANVLIF. CDR3 nucleotide sequence: TGTGCTAGTGGACACGGACTAGCGAGAAGCTCTGGGGCCAACGTCCTGATTTTC. The complete variable domain, with remaining parts taken from reference TRBV12-5 and TRBJ2-6, reads DARVTQTPRHKVTEMGQEVTMRCQPILGHNTVFWYRQTMMQGLELLAYFRNRAPLDDSGMPKDRFSAEMPDATLATLKIQPSEPRDSAVYFCASGHGLARSSGANVLIFGAGSRLTVL.

The chain carries TRBV6-2 or TRBV6-3 and TRBJ2-1; D is ambiguous. The CDR3 runs to 15 residues. Germline V gene data show CDR1 as MNHEY and CDR2 as SVGEGT. V was pared by 4 bases and J by 4 bases, with 14 bases between. CDR3 residues: CASSSGPVGYNEQFF. The DNA for the CDR3 is TGTGCCAGCAGTTCTGGACCAGTGGGATACAATGAGCAGTTCTTC.

Worth noting for this clonotype: One end of the junction is discordant with germline, which a read error may explain. The chain carries TRBV5-6 and TRBJ2-1, with a weak D call TRBD1 (6 bases). The CDR3 sequence is 16 residues long. Germline CDR1 is SGHDT and CDR2 is YYEEEE. The CDR3 loop reads CASSFRGGVAYNKQFF. The CDR3 DNA reads as TGTGCCAGCAGCTTTCGAGGGGGAGTAGCATACAATAAGCAGTTCTTC.

Remarks on this clonotype: At one end the junction does not follow the germline gene, possibly because of a read error. CDR3 protein: CATSSRGDRANEQFF. Here the CDR3 DNA reads TGTGCCACCAGCTCCCGAGGGGACAGGGCCAATGAGCAGTTCTTC. The V gene is TRBV11-3, the J gene TRBJ2-1, with TRBD1 matching over 9 bases. Germline V lookup: CDR1 SGHNT, CDR2 YENEEA. CDR3 size: 15 residues.

Notes on this clonotype: Because it lacks the conserved phenylalanine or tryptophan at the end, this CDR3 is likely a read error. This sequence joins TRBV6-1 and TRBJ2-2; 7 positions match TRBD2. Germline CDR1 and CDR2: MNHNS and SASEGT. With 7 bases clipped from V and 4 bases from J, the junction kept 6 bases outside the gene matches. This CDR3 is 14 amino acids long. CDR3 coding DNA: TGTGCCAGCATGGGGGGGGTGGTCACCGGGGAGCTGTTTATT. Protein product: CASMGGVVTGELFI.

Remarks on this clonotype: The junction shows a germline mismatch at one end, possibly a read error. V gene TRBV2 combines with J gene TRBJ2-3; D could derive from TRBD1 or TRBD2 (5 bases each). The V gene's germline CDR1 is SNHLY and CDR2 FYNNEI. This CDR3 comprises 14 residues. CDR3 DNA: TGTGCCACACGGGACCCCGCTAACACAGATAAGCAGTATTTT. It is translated as CATRDPANTDKQYF.

With regard to this clonotype: This may stem from a read error, because a much larger clone lies one nucleotide away. The CDR3 coding sequence is TGTGCCACCAGTGAGGGCAGAGGGTCCTACGAGCAGTACTTC. This sequence encodes CATSEGRGSYEQYF. V is TRBV10-3 and J is TRBJ2-7, with D perhaps TRBD2 (5 bases). The CDR3 has 14 residues. Germline assignment: CDR1 ENHRY and CDR2 SYGVKD.

Note on this clonotype: An end of the junction differs from the germline gene, which may be a read error. The rearrangement uses TRBV5-6 and TRBJ2-1, with 7 nucleotides matching TRBD2. This CDR3 region has 15 residues. Germline V gives CDR1 SGHDT, CDR2 YYEEEE. CDR3 sequence (DNA): TGTGCCAGCAACTTGGTAGGGCGGACTAGCAATGAGCAGTTCTTC. This encodes CASNLVGRTSNEQFF. Full variable domain (rest looked up from reference TRBV5-6 and TRBJ2-1): DAGVTQSPTHLIKTRGQQVTLRCSPKSGHDTVSWYQQALGQGPQFIFQYYEEEERQRGNFPDRFSGHQFPNYSSELNVNALLLGDSALYLCASNLVGRTSNEQFFGPGTRLTVL.

There are many counts of this clonotype. The V and J genes are TRBV25-1 and TRBJ1-1; D remains ambiguous. Trimming took 7 bases from V and 3 from J, leaving 15 bases between them. Germline assignment: CDR1 MGHDK and CDR2 SYGVNS. This CDR3 region has 14 residues. CDR3 sequence reads: CASTGVNFDTEAFF. CDR3 bases: TGTGCCAGCACCGGAGTTAATTTTGACACTGAAGCTTTCTTT.

This clonotype was seen only a few times. A much bigger clone sits one base away, suggesting this may be a read error. This chain links TRBV12-5 with TRBJ2-3; D is possibly TRBD2 (5 bases). CDR3 length equals 16 residues. The germline CDR1 and CDR2 sequences are LGHNT and FRNRAP. The CDR3 DNA reads as TGTACTAGTGGTTTCGATATGAAGTCTAGCACAGATACGCAGTATTTT. Translated: CTSGFDMKSSTDTQYF.

This clonotype appeared once. The DNA of the CDR3 is TGTGCCAGCACTTTGGGGTGGAGACAGGGAAAGACCCAGTACTTC. Translated, it gives CASTLGWRQGKTQYF. This chain joins TRBV12-3 or TRBV12-4 and TRBJ2-5, with 7 bases matching TRBD1. V lost 7 bases to trimming and J lost 6 bases; unmatched junction nucleotides: 14. The CDR3 totals 15 residues.

Notes on this clonotype: Compared with germline, one end of the junction differs, possibly owing to a read error. V is TRBV29-1 and J is TRBJ1-2; the D is unclear. Germline V gives CDR1 SQVTM, CDR2 ANQGSEA. The CDR3 covers 11 residues. CDR3 nucleotide sequence: TGCAGCGTTGCGGGCACCCTAGGCTTCACCTTC. Protein product: CSVAGTLGFTF.

About this clonotype: A much larger clonotype is one base distant, so this may be a read error. Because the CDR3 is missing its conserved closing phenylalanine or tryptophan, this is likely a read error. The chain carries TRBV7-8 and TRBJ2-1; 8 nucleotides match TRBD1. This CDR3 has 17 residues. V gave up 1 base and J gave up 8 bases; unmatched junction bases: 13. Germline lookup yields CDR1 SGHVS and CDR2 FQNEAQ. The CDR3 coding sequence is TGTGCCAGCAGCTTAGTAGGTGGGCAGGGGGCGCCTCATGAGCAGTTCCTC. It translates to CASSLVGGQGAPHEQFL.

This clonotype was counted many times. The rearrangement uses TRBV28 and TRBJ2-7, with D hard to call. The CDR3 has 13 residues. Per the germline V gene, CDR1 is MDHEN and CDR2 is SYDVKM. With 10 bases removed from V and 0 bases from J, the gap between germline ends came to 13 bases. The CDR3 bases are TGTGCCACCCGGACCGCTAGCTCCTACGAGCAGTACTTC. This translates into CATRTASSYEQYF.

Comments on this clonotype: An end of the junction differs from the germline gene, which may be a read error. This chain's CDR3 is CASGFIAGVVNEQFF. In DNA form, the CDR3 reads TGTGCCAGCGGTTTCATAGCGGGAGTAGTCAATGAGCAGTTCTTC. This chain joins TRBV28 and TRBJ2-1, with 9 bases matching TRBD2. The CDR3 totals 15 residues. CDR1 and CDR2 from the germline V gene are MDHEN and SYDVKM.

Notes on this clonotype: This may be a read error: a much more frequent sequence differs by one nucleotide. The chain uses TRBV7-2 and TRBJ2-5, with TRBD1 as a possible D gene (7 bases). This CDR3 contains 14 residues. Germline CDR1 SGHTA, CDR2 FQGNSA. The CDR3 reads CASSFGGGQETQHF. For the CDR3, the DNA is TGTGCCAGCAGCTTCGGAGGGGGCCAAGAGACCCAGCACTTC.

This clonotype has just a few counts. This chain connects TRBV5-6 to TRBJ2-1; D is uncertain. This CDR3 is 16 amino acids long. Germline V lookup: CDR1 SGHDT, CDR2 YYEEEE. V lost 3 bases and J 6 bases, leaving 19 bases between the germline ends. The DNA for the CDR3 is TGTGCCAGCAGCTCCAAGGGCATCTTTACGAGCAATGAGCAGTTCTTC. Translated: CASSSKGIFTSNEQFF. The full variable domain, rest sourced from reference TRBV5-6 and TRBJ2-1, is DAGVTQSPTHLIKTRGQQVTLRCSPKSGHDTVSWYQQALGQGPQFIFQYYEEEERQRGNFPDRFSGHQFPNYSSELNVNALLLGDSALYLCASSSKGIFTSNEQFFGPGTRLTVL.

To note about this clonotype: The junction departs from germline at one end; a sequencing error may be responsible. The chain uses TRBV11-2 and TRBJ2-2; the D call may be TRBD1 or TRBD2 (6 bases each). CDR1 SGHAT and CDR2 FQNNGV come from the germline V gene. The CDR3 runs 11 residues. The DNA of the CDR3 is TGTGCCAGCAGCCAATCCCGGGGGCTGCCTTTT. Protein sequence: CASSQSRGLPF.